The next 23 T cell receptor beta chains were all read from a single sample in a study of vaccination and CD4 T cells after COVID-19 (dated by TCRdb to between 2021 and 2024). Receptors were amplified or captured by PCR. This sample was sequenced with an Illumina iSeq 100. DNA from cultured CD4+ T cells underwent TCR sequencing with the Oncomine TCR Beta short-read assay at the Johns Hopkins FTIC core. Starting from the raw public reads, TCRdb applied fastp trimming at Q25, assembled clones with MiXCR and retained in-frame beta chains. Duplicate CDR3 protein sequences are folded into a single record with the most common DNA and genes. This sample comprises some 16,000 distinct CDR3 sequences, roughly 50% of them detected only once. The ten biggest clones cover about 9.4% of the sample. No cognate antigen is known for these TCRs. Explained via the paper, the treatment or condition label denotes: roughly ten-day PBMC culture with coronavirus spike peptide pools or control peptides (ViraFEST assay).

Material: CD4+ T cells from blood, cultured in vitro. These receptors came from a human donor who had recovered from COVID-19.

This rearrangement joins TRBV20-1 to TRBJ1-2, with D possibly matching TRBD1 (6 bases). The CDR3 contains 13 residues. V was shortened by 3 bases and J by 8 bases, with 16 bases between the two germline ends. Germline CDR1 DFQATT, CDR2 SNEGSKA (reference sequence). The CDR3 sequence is CSASPVQGGGYTF. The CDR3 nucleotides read TGCAGTGCTAGCCCTGTACAGGGTGGGGGCTACACCTTC.

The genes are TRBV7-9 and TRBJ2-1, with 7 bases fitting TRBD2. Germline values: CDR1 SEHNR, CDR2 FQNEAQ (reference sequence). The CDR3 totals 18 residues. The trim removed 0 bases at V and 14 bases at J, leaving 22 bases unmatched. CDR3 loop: CASSLALGRGGSFAREFF. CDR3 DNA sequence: TGTGCCAGCAGCTTAGCGCTCGGGCGTGGCGGGAGTTTTGCTCGGGAGTTCTTC.

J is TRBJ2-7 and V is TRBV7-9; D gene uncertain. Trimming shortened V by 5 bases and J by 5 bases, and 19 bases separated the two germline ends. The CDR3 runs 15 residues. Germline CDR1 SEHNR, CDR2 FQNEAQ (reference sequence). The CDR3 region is CASSAYLPSWNEQYF. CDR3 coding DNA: TGTGCCAGCAGCGCCTACCTTCCCTCGTGGAACGAGCAGTACTTC.

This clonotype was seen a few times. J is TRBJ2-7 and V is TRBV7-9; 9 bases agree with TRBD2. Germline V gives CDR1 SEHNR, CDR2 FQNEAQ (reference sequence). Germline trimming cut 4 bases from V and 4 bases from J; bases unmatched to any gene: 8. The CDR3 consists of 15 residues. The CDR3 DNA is TGTGCCAGCAGCTCGACAGACCTAGCGGGGTACGAGCAGTACTTC. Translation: CASSSTDLAGYEQYF.

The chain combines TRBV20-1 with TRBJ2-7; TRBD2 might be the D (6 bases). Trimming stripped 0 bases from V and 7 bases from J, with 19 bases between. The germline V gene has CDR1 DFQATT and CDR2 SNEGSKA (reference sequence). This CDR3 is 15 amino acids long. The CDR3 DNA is TGCAGTGCTAGAGATGGGGCCAGCGGGTCTATAGAGCAGTACTTC. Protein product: CSARDGASGSIEQYF.

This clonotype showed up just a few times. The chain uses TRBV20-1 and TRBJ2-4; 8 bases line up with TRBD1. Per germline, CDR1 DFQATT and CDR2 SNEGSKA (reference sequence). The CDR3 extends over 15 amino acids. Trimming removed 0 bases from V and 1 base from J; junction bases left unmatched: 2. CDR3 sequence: CSAREQGAAKNIQYF. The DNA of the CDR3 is TGCAGTGCTAGAGAGCAGGGGGCTGCCAAAAACATTCAGTACTTC.

CDR3 residues: CASQSMKTQYF. The DNA of the CDR3 is TGTGCCAGCCAGAGTATGAAGACCCAGTACTTC. The chain couples TRBV2 to TRBJ2-5; D is uncertain. Germline values: CDR1 SNHLY, CDR2 FYNNEI. The CDR3 has 11 residues. Trimming stripped 8 bases from V and 6 bases from J, with 10 bases between.

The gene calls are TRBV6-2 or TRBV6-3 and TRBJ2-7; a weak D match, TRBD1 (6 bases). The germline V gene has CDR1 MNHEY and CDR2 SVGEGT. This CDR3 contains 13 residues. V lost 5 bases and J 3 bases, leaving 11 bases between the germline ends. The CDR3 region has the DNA TGTGCCAGCAGTCGTGAGACAGGCTACGAGCAGTACTTC. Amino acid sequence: CASSRETGYEQYF.

The DNA of the CDR3 is TGTGCCAGTAGTAATCCTACGGTTGATGGCTACACCTTC. Amino acid sequence: CASSNPTVDGYTF. The chain combines TRBV19 with TRBJ1-2; D uncertain. Trimming took 4 bases from V and 6 from J, leaving 12 bases between them. The CDR3 covers 13 residues. Per germline, CDR1 LNHDA and CDR2 SQIVND (reference sequence).

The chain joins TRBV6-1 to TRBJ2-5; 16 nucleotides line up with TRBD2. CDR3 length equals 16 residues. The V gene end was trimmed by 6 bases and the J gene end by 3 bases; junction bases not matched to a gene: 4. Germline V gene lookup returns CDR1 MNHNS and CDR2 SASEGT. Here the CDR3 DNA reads TGTGCCAGCAGGGGACTAGCGGGGGGGCCGAAAGAGACCCAGTACTTC. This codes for CASRGLAGGPKETQYF.

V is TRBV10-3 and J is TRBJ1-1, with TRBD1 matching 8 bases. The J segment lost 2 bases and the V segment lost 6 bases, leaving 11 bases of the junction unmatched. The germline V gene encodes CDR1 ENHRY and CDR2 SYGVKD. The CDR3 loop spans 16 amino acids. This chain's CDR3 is CAIRSSTGAVNTEAFF. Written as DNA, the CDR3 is TGTGCCATCAGGAGCTCGACAGGGGCCGTAAACACTGAAGCTTTCTTT.

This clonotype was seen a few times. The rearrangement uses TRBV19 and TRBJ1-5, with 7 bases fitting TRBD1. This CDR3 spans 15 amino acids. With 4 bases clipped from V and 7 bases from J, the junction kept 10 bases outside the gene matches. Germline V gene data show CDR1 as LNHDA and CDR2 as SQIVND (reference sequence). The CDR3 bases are TGTGCCAGTAGTAGTGTGTTCAGGGGGGGACAGCCCCAGCATTTT. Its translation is CASSSVFRGGQPQHF.

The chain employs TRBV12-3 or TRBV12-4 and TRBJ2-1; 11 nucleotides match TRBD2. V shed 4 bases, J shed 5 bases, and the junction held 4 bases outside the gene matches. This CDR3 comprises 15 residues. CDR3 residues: CASSSPGLADNEQFF. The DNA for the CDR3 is TGTGCCAGCAGTTCCCCGGGACTAGCGGACAATGAGCAGTTCTTC.

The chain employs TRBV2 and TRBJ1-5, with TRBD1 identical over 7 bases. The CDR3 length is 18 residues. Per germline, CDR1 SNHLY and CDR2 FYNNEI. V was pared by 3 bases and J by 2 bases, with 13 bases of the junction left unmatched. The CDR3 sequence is CASSEGQGGSPGNQPQHF. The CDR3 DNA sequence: TGTGCCAGCAGTGAGGGGCAGGGGGGATCCCCTGGCAATCAGCCCCAGCATTTT.

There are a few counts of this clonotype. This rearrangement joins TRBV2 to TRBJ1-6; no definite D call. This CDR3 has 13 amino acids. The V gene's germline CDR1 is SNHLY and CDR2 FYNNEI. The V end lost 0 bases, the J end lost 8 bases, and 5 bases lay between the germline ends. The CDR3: CASSEASDSPLHF. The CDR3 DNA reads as TGTGCCAGCAGTGAAGCTAGCGATTCACCCCTCCACTTT.

CDR3: CASSERDRVSNEQFF. In nucleotides, the CDR3 is TGTGCCAGCAGTGAGCGGGACAGGGTGAGCAATGAGCAGTTCTTC. The rearrangement links TRBV2 to TRBJ2-1; TRBD1 matches at 9 bases. Unmatched junction bases numbered 6, after V lost 3 bases and J lost 6 bases. The germline V gene has CDR1 SNHLY and CDR2 FYNNEI. The CDR3 covers 15 residues. Looking up the rest from reference TRBV2 and TRBJ2-1 gives the full variable domain: EPEVTQTPSHQVTQMGQEVILRCVPISNHLYFYWYRQILGQKVEFLVSFYNNEISEKSEIFDDQFSVERPDGSNFTLKIRSTKLEDSAMYFCASSERDRVSNEQFFGPGTRLTVL.

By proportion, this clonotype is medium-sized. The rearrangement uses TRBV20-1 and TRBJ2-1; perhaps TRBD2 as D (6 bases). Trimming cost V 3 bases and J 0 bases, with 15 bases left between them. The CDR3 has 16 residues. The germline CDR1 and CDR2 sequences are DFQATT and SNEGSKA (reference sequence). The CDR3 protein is CSARTPEGSSYNEQFF. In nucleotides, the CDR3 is TGCAGTGCTAGGACCCCGGAGGGAAGCTCCTACAATGAGCAGTTCTTC.

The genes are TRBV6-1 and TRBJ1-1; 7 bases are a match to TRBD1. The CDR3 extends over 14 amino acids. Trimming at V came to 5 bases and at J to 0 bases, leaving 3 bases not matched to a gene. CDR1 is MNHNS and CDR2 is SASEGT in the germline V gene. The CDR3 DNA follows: TGTGCCAGCAGTCCCGACAGGGTGAACACTGAAGCTTTCTTT. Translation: CASSPDRVNTEAFF.

The chain's CDR3 is CASTRGVRGGEQYF. DNA for the CDR3: TGTGCCAGCACTCGAGGGGTAAGAGGGGGCGAGCAGTACTTC. This chain links TRBV12-3 or TRBV12-4 with TRBJ2-7, with a possible D match to TRBD1 (6 bases). CDR3 length equals 14 residues. V lost 7 bases to trimming and J lost 6 bases, with 19 bases between them.

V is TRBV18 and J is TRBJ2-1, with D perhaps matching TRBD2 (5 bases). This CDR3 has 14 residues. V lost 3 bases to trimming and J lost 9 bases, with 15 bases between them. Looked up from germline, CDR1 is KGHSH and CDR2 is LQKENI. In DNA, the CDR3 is TGTGCCAGCTCACCGTTGGCGAGGGTCGGTGAGCAGTTCTTC. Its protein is CASSPLARVGEQFF.

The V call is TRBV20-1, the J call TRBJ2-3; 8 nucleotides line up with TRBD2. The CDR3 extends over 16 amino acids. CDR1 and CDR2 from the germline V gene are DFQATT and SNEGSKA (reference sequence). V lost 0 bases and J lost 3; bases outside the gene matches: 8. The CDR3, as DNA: TGCAGTGCTAGAGATCCCGGGAGGGCCGGGACAGATACGCAGTATTTT. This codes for CSARDPGRAGTDTQYF.

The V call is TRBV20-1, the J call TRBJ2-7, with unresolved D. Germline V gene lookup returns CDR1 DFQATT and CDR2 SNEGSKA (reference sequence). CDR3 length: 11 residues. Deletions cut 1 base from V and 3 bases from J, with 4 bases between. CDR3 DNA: TGCAGTGCTAGAGGCTTCTACGAGCAGTACTTC. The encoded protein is CSARGFYEQYF.

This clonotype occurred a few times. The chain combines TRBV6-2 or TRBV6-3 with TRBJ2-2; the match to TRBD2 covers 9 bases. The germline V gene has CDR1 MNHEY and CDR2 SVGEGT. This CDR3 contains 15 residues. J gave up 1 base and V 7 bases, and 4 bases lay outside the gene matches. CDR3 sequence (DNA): TGTGCCAGCATCTCAGCGGGAGGGAACACCGGGGAGCTGTTTTTT. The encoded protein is CASISAGGNTGELFF.